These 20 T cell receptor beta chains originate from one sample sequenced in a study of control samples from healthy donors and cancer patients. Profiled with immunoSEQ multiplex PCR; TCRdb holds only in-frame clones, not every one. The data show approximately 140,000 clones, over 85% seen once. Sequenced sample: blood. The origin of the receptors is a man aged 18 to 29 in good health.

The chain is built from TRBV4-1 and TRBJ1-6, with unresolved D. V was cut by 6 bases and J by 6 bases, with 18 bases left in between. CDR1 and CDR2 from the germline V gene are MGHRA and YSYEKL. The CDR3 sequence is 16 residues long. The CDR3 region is CASRHLYRDSNSPLHF. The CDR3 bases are TGCGCCAGCAGGCACTTATACCGGGATTCTAATTCACCCCTCCACTTT.

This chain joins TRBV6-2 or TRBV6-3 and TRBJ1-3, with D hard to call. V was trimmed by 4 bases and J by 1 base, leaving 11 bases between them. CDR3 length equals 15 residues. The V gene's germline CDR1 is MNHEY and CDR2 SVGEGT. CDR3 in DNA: TGTGCCAGCAGTTCCTTGACCGGGTCTGGAAACACCATATATTTT. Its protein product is CASSSLTGSGNTIYF.

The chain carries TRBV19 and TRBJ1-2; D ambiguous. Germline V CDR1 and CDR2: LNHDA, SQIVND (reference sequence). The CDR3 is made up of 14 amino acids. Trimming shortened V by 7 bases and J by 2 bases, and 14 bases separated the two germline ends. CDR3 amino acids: CASTPSELNYGYTF. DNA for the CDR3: TGTGCCAGTACCCCCTCAGAGTTGAACTATGGCTACACCTTC.

The CDR3 DNA follows: TGTGCCAGCAGCACGACGACTAGTAGGAGGGAGCAGTACTTC. Translation: CASSTTTSRREQYF. This chain uses TRBV7-2 with TRBJ2-7; weak D call: TRBD2 (6 bases). This CDR3 contains 14 residues. Trimming took off 5 bases at V and 7 bases at J, with 18 bases between the two ends. Germline loops: CDR1 SGHTA, CDR2 FQGNSA.

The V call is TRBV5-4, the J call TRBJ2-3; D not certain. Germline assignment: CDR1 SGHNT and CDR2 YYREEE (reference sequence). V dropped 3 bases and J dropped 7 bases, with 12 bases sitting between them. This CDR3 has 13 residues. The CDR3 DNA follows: TGTGCCAGCAGCTCGGTGGTGGGGAATACGCAGTATTTT. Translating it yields CASSSVVGNTQYF.

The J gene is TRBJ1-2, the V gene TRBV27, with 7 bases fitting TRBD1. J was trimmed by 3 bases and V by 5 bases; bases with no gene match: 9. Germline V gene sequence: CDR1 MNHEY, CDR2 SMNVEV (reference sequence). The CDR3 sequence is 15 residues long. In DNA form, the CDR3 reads TGTGCCAGCAGTATCGGGACAGATGGCGACTATGGCTACACCTTC. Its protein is CASSIGTDGDYGYTF.

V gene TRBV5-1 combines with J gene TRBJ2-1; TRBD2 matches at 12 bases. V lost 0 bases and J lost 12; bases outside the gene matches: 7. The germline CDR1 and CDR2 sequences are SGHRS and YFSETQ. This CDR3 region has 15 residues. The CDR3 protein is CASSLVASGGAAQFF. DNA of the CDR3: TGCGCCAGCAGCTTGGTGGCTAGCGGGGGGGCGGCGCAGTTCTTC.

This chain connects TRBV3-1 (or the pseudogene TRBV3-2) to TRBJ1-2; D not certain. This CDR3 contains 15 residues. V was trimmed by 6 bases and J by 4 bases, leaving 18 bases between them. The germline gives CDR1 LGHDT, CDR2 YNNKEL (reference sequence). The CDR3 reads CASRPSGYASYGYTF. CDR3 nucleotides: TGTGCCAGCAGACCCTCAGGTTATGCTAGCTATGGCTACACCTTC.

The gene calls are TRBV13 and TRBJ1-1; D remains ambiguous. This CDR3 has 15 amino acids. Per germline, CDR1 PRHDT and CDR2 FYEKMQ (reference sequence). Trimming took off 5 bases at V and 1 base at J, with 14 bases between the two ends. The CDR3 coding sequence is TGTGCCAGCAGCCCGGAGGGAGGAGGGAACACTGAAGCTTTCTTT. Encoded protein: CASSPEGGGNTEAFF.

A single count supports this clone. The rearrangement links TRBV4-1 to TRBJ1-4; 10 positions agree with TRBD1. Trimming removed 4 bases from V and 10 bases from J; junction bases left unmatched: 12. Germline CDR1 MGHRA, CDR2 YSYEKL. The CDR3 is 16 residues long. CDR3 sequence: CASSRSFRQGAGKLFF. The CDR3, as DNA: TGCGCCAGCAGCCGAAGTTTTCGACAGGGGGCCGGAAAACTGTTTTTT.

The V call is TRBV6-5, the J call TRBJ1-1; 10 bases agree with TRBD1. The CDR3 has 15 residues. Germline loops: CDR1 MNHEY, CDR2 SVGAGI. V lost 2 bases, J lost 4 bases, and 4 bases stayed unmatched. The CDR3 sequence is CASSYEGQGTTEAFF. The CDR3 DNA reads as TGTGCCAGCAGTTACGAGGGACAGGGGACCACTGAAGCTTTCTTT.

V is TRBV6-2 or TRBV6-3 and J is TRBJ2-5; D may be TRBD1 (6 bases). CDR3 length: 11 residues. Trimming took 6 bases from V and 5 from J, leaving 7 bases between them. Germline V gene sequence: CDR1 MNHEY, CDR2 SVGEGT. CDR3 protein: CASSQGETQYF. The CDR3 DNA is TGTGCCAGCAGCCAGGGGGAGACCCAGTACTTC.

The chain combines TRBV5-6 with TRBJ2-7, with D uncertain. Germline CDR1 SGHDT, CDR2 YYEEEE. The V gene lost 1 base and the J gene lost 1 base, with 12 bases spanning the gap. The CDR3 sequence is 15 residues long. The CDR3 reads CASSLPIFTSYEQYF. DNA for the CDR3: TGTGCCAGCAGCTTGCCCATATTTACTTCCTACGAGCAGTACTTC. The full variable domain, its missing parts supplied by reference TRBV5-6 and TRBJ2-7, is DAGVTQSPTHLIKTRGQQVTLRCSPKSGHDTVSWYQQALGQGPQFIFQYYEEEERQRGNFPDRFSGHQFPNYSSELNVNALLLGDSALYLCASSLPIFTSYEQYFGPGTRLTVT.

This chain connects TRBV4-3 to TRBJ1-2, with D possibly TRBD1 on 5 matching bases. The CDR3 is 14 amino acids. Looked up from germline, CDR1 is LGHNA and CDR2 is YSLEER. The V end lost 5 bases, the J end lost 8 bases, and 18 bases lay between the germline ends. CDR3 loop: CASSARSGTRGYTF. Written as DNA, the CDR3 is TGCGCCAGCAGCGCAAGGTCGGGGACGCGCGGCTACACCTTC.

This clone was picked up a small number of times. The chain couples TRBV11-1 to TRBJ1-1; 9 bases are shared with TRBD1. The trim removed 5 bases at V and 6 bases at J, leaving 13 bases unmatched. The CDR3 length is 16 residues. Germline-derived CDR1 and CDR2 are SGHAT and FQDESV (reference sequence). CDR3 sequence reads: CASSHETGGRNAEAFF. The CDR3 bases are TGTGCCAGCAGCCATGAGACAGGGGGGAGAAATGCTGAAGCTTTCTTT.

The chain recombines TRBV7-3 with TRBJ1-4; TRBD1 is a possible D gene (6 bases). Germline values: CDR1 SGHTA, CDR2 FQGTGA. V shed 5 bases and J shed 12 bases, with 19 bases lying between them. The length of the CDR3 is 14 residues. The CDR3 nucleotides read TGTGCCAGCAGCGTCGGGGGGCAGAGGAAGGAACTGTTTTTT. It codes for CASSVGGQRKELFF.

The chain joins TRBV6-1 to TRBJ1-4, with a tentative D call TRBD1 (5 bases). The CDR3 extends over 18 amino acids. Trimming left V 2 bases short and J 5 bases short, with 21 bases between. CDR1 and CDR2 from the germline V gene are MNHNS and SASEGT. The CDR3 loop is CASSEFSGFGTENEKLFF. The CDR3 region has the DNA TGTGCCAGCAGTGAATTTTCCGGGTTTGGGACGGAAAATGAAAAACTGTTTTTT.

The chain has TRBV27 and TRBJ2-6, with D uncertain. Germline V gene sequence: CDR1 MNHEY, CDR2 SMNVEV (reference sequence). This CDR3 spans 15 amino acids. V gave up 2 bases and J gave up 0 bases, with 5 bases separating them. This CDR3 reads CASSLRFSGANVLTF. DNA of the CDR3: TGTGCCAGCAGTTTAAGGTTCTCTGGGGCCAACGTCCTGACTTTC. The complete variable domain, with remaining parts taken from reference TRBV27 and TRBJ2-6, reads EAQVTQNPRYLITVTGKKLTVTCSQNMNHEYMSWYRQDPGLGLRQIYYSMNVEVTDKGDVPEGYKVSRKEKRNFPLILESPSPNQTSLYFCASSLRFSGANVLTFGAGSRLTVL.

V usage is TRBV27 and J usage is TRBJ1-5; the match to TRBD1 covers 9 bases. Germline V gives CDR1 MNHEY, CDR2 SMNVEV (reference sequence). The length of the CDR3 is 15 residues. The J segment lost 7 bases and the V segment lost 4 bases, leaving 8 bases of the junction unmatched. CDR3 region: CASSSGDRVRQPQHF. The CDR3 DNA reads TGTGCCAGCAGTTCCGGGGACAGGGTGCGGCAGCCCCAGCATTTT.

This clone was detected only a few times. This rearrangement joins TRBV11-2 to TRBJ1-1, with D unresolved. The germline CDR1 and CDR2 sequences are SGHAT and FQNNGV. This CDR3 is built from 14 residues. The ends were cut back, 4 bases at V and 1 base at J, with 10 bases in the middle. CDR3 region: CASSSMWGNTEAFF. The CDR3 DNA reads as TGTGCCAGCAGCTCAATGTGGGGGAACACTGAAGCTTTCTTT.